These 32 T cell receptor beta chains share one sample of origin, sequenced in a study of CD8+ T cells in alopecia areata (dated by TCRdb to 2016 to 2019). Libraries were prepared through the immunoSEQ multiplex PCR assay. RNA was extracted from all samples and reverse transcribed into cDNA, which served as template for TCR sequencing. Held by TCRdb, this immuneACCESS table contains in-frame sequences only and omits some clones. Under half of the omission traces to an unresolved V gene where checked; the cause of the rest is unknown. The sample records about 120,000 clones, under 40% of which are singletons. The top ten clones comprise roughly 3.3% of the sample. The specimen sequenced was CD4+ T cells sorted from blood. Receptors originate from a human donor with alopecia areata.

V usage is TRBV4-3 and J usage is TRBJ1-2; tentative D call: TRBD1 (5 bases). The CDR3 runs 15 residues. CDR1 LGHNA and CDR2 YSLEER come from the germline V gene. Trimming removed 1 base at V and 10 bases at J, with 19 bases between. The CDR3 DNA is TGCGCCAGCAGCCAAGCCTTCTCCGGGACGAGAATCTACACCTTC. It is translated as CASSQAFSGTRIYTF.

There are a few counts of this clone. This sequence joins TRBV29-1 and TRBJ2-7; TRBD2 agrees at 7 bases. The CDR3 contains 10 residues. Germline V gives CDR1 SQVTM, CDR2 ANQGSEA. The V gene end was trimmed by 6 bases and the J gene end by 6 bases; junction bases not matched to a gene: 2. DNA for the CDR3: TGCAGCGTGGGCGGGGGCGAGCAGTACTTC. Protein sequence: CSVGGGEQYF.

The V and J genes are TRBV10-3 and TRBJ1-5; 12 nucleotides align to TRBD1. Trimming at V came to 3 bases and at J to 4 bases, leaving 4 bases not matched to a gene. In germline, CDR1 is ENHRY, CDR2 SYGVKD. The CDR3 runs 16 residues. CDR3 sequence: CAISDQGQGANQPQHF. The CDR3 coding sequence is TGTGCCATCAGTGATCAGGGACAGGGGGCTAATCAGCCCCAGCATTTT.

The V gene is TRBV29-1, the J gene TRBJ2-5, with 8 positions matching TRBD1. The J call is in doubt because the DNA end fits TRBJ2-7 better. Germline lookup yields CDR1 SQVTM and CDR2 ANQGSEA. This CDR3 is built from 15 residues. The CDR3 loop is CSVEAGTGLNYEQYF. CDR3 sequence (DNA): TGCAGCGTTGAAGCCGGGACAGGATTGAACTACGAGCAGTACTTC.

This clone was picked up a small number of times. The chain couples TRBV29-1 to TRBJ2-7; TRBD2 matches 12 bases. This CDR3 is 15 amino acids long. The germline V gene encodes CDR1 SQVTM and CDR2 ANQGSEA. V lost 6 bases to trimming and J lost 5 bases; unmatched junction nucleotides: 11. DNA of the CDR3: TGCAGCGTAGCGACTAGCGGGGGATTTGCGGACGAGCAGTACTTC. This sequence encodes CSVATSGGFADEQYF.

The rearrangement links TRBV18 to TRBJ1-2, with 9 positions matching TRBD1. This CDR3 spans 14 amino acids. The germline CDR1 and CDR2 sequences are KGHSH and LQKENI. V was clipped by 3 bases and J by 3 bases; unmatched bases: 2. This CDR3 is CASSPRTGDYGYTF. The CDR3, as DNA: TGTGCCAGCTCACCTCGGACAGGGGACTATGGCTACACCTTC.

This clone appeared once. The V and J genes are TRBV15 and TRBJ2-7, with 7 bases matching TRBD1. The ends lost 5 bases at V and 2 bases at J; junction bases unmatched: 9. CDR1 and CDR2 (germline): LNHNV, YYDKDF (reference sequence). CDR3 length equals 15 residues. This chain's CDR3 is CATSQGTDIAYEQYF. In DNA form, the CDR3 reads TGTGCCACCAGCCAAGGGACAGACATAGCCTACGAGCAGTACTTC.

The chain employs TRBV29-1 and TRBJ1-2; D call uncertain. The germline V and J ends were trimmed by 3 bases and 2 bases, with 13 bases remaining between them. The germline V gene encodes CDR1 SQVTM and CDR2 ANQGSEA. CDR3 length: 14 amino acids. The CDR3 region is CSVESVLGNYGYTF. CDR3 nucleotides: TGCAGCGTTGAGTCTGTATTGGGGAACTATGGCTACACCTTC. Full variable domain (missing parts from reference TRBV29-1 and TRBJ1-2): SAVISQKPSRDICQRGTSLTIQCQVDSQVTMMFWYRQQPGQSLTLIATANQGSEATYESGFVIDKFPISRPNLTFSTLTVSNMSPEDSSIYLCSVESVLGNYGYTFGSGTRLTVV.

The chain joins TRBV15 to TRBJ1-1, with a possible D match to TRBD1 (6 bases). Deletions cut 3 bases from V and 0 bases from J, with 14 bases between. The CDR3 consists of 16 residues. Germline V gene sequence: CDR1 LNHNV, CDR2 YYDKDF (reference sequence). In nucleotides, the CDR3 is TGTGCCACCAGCAGGAAACTACAGGGCATGAACACTGAAGCTTTCTTT. Translating gives CATSRKLQGMNTEAFF.

This chain links TRBV2 with TRBJ1-6; TRBD1 agrees at 7 bases. Per the germline V gene, CDR1 is SNHLY and CDR2 is FYNNEI. Trimming cost V 6 bases and J 6 bases; bases outside gene matches: 2. CDR3 length equals 13 residues. CDR3 sequence (DNA): TGTGCCAGCAGAGACAGGGTTAATTCACCCCTCCACTTT. It yields the protein CASRDRVNSPLHF.

The chain recombines TRBV5-1 with TRBJ2-7; D is perhaps TRBD2 (6 bases). Trimming removed 1 base at V and 0 bases at J, with 8 bases between. Germline CDR1 is SGHRS and CDR2 is YFSETQ. CDR3 length: 14 residues. Here the CDR3 DNA reads TGCGCCAGCAGCTTGCGGGAGAGCTCCTACGAGCAGTACTTC. Protein sequence: CASSLRESSYEQYF. Full variable domain (outside the CDR3, taken from reference TRBV5-1 and TRBJ2-7): KAGVTQTPRYLIKTRGQQVTLSCSPISGHRSVSWYQQTPGQGLQFLFEYFSETQRNKGNFPGRFSGRQFSNSRSEMNVSTLELGDSALYLCASSLRESSYEQYFGPGTRLTVT.

This clone has a handful of counts. This chain joins TRBV4-2 and TRBJ2-2, with 10 bases that match TRBD2. CDR1 and CDR2 (germline): LGHNA, YNFKEQ. CDR3 length: 18 amino acids. Losses at the gene ends were 1 base for V and 5 bases for J; bases not matched to a gene: 10. As DNA, the CDR3 is TGTGCCAGCAGCCAAGGAGCGGGAGGGCCAAGGGGAACCGGGGAGCTGTTTTTT. Translation: CASSQGAGGPRGTGELFF.

CDR3 nucleotide sequence: TGTGCCAGCAGTGAGGGACGGAACTATGGCTACACCTTC. Amino acids: CASSEGRNYGYTF. The V call is TRBV2, the J call TRBJ1-2, with a possible D match to TRBD1 (5 bases). The CDR3 spans 13 residues. CDR1 is SNHLY, CDR2 FYNNEI, per germline. Trimming pared 3 bases from V and 2 bases from J, leaving 7 bases between.

This chain uses TRBV5-1 with TRBJ2-3, with TRBD2 identical over 11 bases. J was trimmed by 0 bases and V by 4 bases; bases with no gene match: 10. The CDR3 length is 18 residues. Looked up from germline, CDR1 is SGHRS and CDR2 is YFSETQ. DNA for the CDR3: TGCGCCAGCAGCCACGCCGGGACTAGCGGAGCTAGCACAGATACGCAGTATTTT. Amino acids: CASSHAGTSGASTDTQYF.

This clone was counted only a few times. The rearrangement links TRBV30 to TRBJ2-5, with 11 bases aligning to TRBD1. CDR3 length: 15 amino acids. With V trimmed by 6 bases and J by 6 bases, 12 bases remained unmatched. In germline, CDR1 is GTSNPN, CDR2 SVGIG (reference sequence). The CDR3 DNA follows: TGTGCCTGCCAACCCGGGACAGGGGGGATGAAGACCCAGTACTTC. Translating gives CACQPGTGGMKTQYF.

This chain uses TRBV2 with TRBJ2-7; 11 bases map to TRBD1. CDR1 and CDR2 from the germline V gene are SNHLY and FYNNEI. The CDR3 spans 14 residues. Germline trimming cut 6 bases from V and 6 bases from J; bases unmatched to any gene: 7. CDR3 sequence: CASSGQGAGAEQYF. CDR3 DNA sequence: TGTGCCAGCAGCGGACAGGGGGCAGGGGCCGAGCAGTACTTC.

V gene TRBV4-2 combines with J gene TRBJ2-1, with D possibly TRBD2 on 5 matching bases. Deletions cut 4 bases from V and 4 bases from J, with 14 bases between. The germline gives CDR1 LGHNA, CDR2 YNFKEQ. The CDR3 runs to 15 residues. DNA of the CDR3: TGTGCCAGCAGCCCCATCGGGGTGCTTTACAATGAGCAGTTCTTC. It yields the protein CASSPIGVLYNEQFF.

This clone appeared a few times. This chain joins TRBV5-1 and TRBJ1-5; the D is unclear. Trimming shortened V by 0 bases and J by 6 bases, and 4 bases separated the two germline ends. Germline V gene lookup returns CDR1 SGHRS and CDR2 YFSETQ. The CDR3 is 12 residues long. The CDR3, as DNA: TGCGCCAGCAGCTTGGAAGGTCAGCCCCAGCATTTT. Its protein product is CASSLEGQPQHF. Full variable domain (outside the CDR3, taken from reference TRBV5-1 and TRBJ1-5): KAGVTQTPRYLIKTRGQQVTLSCSPISGHRSVSWYQQTPGQGLQFLFEYFSETQRNKGNFPGRFSGRQFSNSRSEMNVSTLELGDSALYLCASSLEGQPQHFGDGTRLSIL.

The chain joins TRBV30 to TRBJ1-5; unclear D gene. The length of the CDR3 is 13 residues. Trimming left V 2 bases short and J 4 bases short, with 9 bases between. Per the germline V gene, CDR1 is GTSNPN and CDR2 is SVGIG (reference sequence). In DNA, the CDR3 is TGTGCCTGGAGTATACAGAAGAATCAGCCCCAGCATTTT. Amino acid sequence: CAWSIQKNQPQHF.

This clone came up a few times. This chain uses TRBV29-1 with TRBJ1-1; D is unresolved. The CDR3 is made up of 14 amino acids. Germline-derived CDR1 and CDR2 are SQVTM and ANQGSEA. The ends were cut back, 2 bases at V and 5 bases at J, with 15 bases in the middle. The CDR3 here is CSVESTPIGTEAFF. CDR3 bases: TGCAGCGTTGAAAGCACTCCTATAGGAACTGAAGCTTTCTTT.

V gene TRBV10-3 combines with J gene TRBJ2-7, with 9 bases that match TRBD1. The CDR3 is 14 amino acids. CDR1 and CDR2 (germline): ENHRY, SYGVKD. V gave up 7 bases and J gave up 2 bases; unmatched junction bases: 6. CDR3 in DNA: TGTGCCATCAACCCGGGACAGGGCACCTACGAGCAGTACTTC. It codes for CAINPGQGTYEQYF.

This clone was observed a handful of times. The chain joins TRBV7-2 to TRBJ1-1, with a weak D call TRBD1 (6 bases). CDR1 SGHTA and CDR2 FQGNSA come from the germline V gene. This CDR3 is 15 amino acids long. V was clipped by 5 bases and J by 4 bases, with 17 bases between them. CDR3 protein: CASSPRTVLGTEAFF. As DNA, the CDR3 is TGTGCCAGCAGCCCTAGGACAGTCCTCGGCACTGAAGCTTTCTTT.

The V gene is TRBV29-1, the J gene TRBJ1-1; no clear D. Trimming removed 4 bases from V and 1 base from J, with 7 bases in between. The CDR3 contains 12 residues. Per the germline V gene, CDR1 is SQVTM and CDR2 is ANQGSEA. This CDR3 is CSVARENTEAFF. DNA of the CDR3: TGCAGCGTTGCGAGGGAGAACACTGAAGCTTTCTTT. The full variable domain, rest sourced from reference TRBV29-1 and TRBJ1-1, is SAVISQKPSRDICQRGTSLTIQCQVDSQVTMMFWYRQQPGQSLTLIATANQGSEATYESGFVIDKFPISRPNLTFSTLTVSNMSPEDSSIYLCSVARENTEAFFGQGTRLTVV.

In this sample, this clone turned up once. The chain carries TRBV30 and TRBJ2-7; maybe TRBD2 (5 bases). The CDR3 contains 11 residues. V was pared by 8 bases and J by 7 bases, with 15 bases between. Per the germline V gene, CDR1 is GTSNPN and CDR2 is SVGIG (reference sequence). CDR3 DNA sequence: TGTGCCCGGACCCTTCGAGGGGAGCAGTACTTC. Its protein is CARTLRGEQYF.

This clone appeared a few times. The chain links TRBV5-1 to TRBJ2-1; 14 bases map to TRBD2. J gave up 4 bases and V 4 bases, and 7 bases lay outside the gene matches. This CDR3 is built from 17 residues. The germline V gene encodes CDR1 SGHRS and CDR2 YFSETQ. The CDR3 sequence: CASSALTSGRVYNEQFF. The CDR3 nucleotides read TGCGCCAGCAGCGCCCTGACTAGCGGGAGGGTTTACAATGAGCAGTTCTTC.

The chain carries TRBV27 and TRBJ2-7; TRBD2 matches at 7 bases. Looked up from germline, CDR1 is MNHEY and CDR2 is SMNVEV (reference sequence). Germline trimming cut 7 bases from V and 2 bases from J; bases unmatched to any gene: 11. The CDR3 has 15 residues. The DNA of the CDR3 is TGTGCCAGCATGTCCCAAGGCGGGGGAACCTACGAGCAGTACTTC. It codes for CASMSQGGGTYEQYF.

This clone turned up a few times. The genes are TRBV7-2 and TRBJ2-7; 12 nucleotides line up with TRBD2. Unmatched junction bases numbered 7, after V lost 1 base and J lost 6 bases. The CDR3 spans 16 residues. Germline values: CDR1 SGHTA, CDR2 FQGNSA. The chain's CDR3 is CASSLGGLAGKGEQYF. CDR3 coding DNA: TGTGCCAGCAGCTTAGGGGGACTAGCGGGTAAAGGCGAGCAGTACTTC.

The chain employs TRBV27 and TRBJ2-7; 8 nucleotides agree with TRBD2. The CDR3 runs to 14 residues. Germline V gene data show CDR1 as MNHEY and CDR2 as SMNVEV (reference sequence). V was pared by 5 bases and J by 3 bases, with 6 bases of the junction left unmatched. The DNA for the CDR3 is TGTGCCAGCAGTGCGCGGGGGGCCTACTACGAGCAGTACTTC. This encodes CASSARGAYYEQYF.

The V call is TRBV29-1, the J call TRBJ2-5; 9 bases are shared with TRBD2. Germline assignment: CDR1 SQVTM and CDR2 ANQGSEA. V shed 1 base and J 13 bases; nucleotides not matched to a gene: 13. This CDR3 region has 14 residues. The CDR3 DNA is TGCAGCGTTGAAGCTACCGGGACTAGCAATTCGCGGTACTTC. It encodes CSVEATGTSNSRYF.

This clone came up a few times. This chain joins TRBV11-2 and TRBJ1-1, with TRBD1 matching 7 bases. Germline-derived CDR1 and CDR2 are SGHAT and FQNNGV. After removal of 5 bases from V and 9 bases from J, the junction contained 6 bases not matched to a gene. The CDR3 has 12 amino acids. The CDR3 DNA follows: TGTGCCAGCAGCACCCGGGACAGCAAAGCTTTCTTT. Amino acid sequence: CASSTRDSKAFF.

The chain recombines TRBV29-1 with TRBJ2-7, with D uncertain. Germline V CDR1 and CDR2: SQVTM, ANQGSEA. This CDR3 is built from 13 residues. Trimming shortened V by 5 bases and J by 7 bases, and 18 bases separated the two germline ends. The CDR3 nucleotides are TGCAGCGTTCTCTATCCCGGGCTGGGGGAGCAGTACTTC. As protein: CSVLYPGLGEQYF.

The chain combines TRBV18 with TRBJ2-1, with 11 bases aligning to TRBD2. Germline V gives CDR1 KGHSH, CDR2 LQKENI. Losses at the gene ends were 6 bases for V and 4 bases for J; bases not matched to a gene: 5. This CDR3 is 15 amino acids long. The CDR3 spells CASSPTSGGYNEQFF. The CDR3 nucleotides are TGTGCCAGCTCGCCAACTAGCGGGGGATACAATGAGCAGTTCTTC. The entire variable domain, with the rest obtained from reference TRBV18 and TRBJ2-1, is as follows: NAGVMQNPRHLVRRRGQEARLRCSPMKGHSHVYWYRQLPEEGLKFMVYLQKENIIDESGMPKERFSAEFPKEGPSILRIQQVVRGDSAAYFCASSPTSGGYNEQFFGPGTRLTVL.